The rows below give T cell receptor beta chains drawn from one sample of a study of CD8 T cells in Susac syndrome. MiXCR, applied by TCRdb to the immunoSEQ multiplex PCR reads, yields one record per CDR3 protein. The repertoire holds 150,000 to 180,000 distinct CDR3 sequences, over 85% seen once, with just over 0.2% in the top ten. The sample was CD8+ T cells from PBMCs. The origin of the receptors is a human donor with multiple sclerosis. Both conserved end residues are part of each CDR3. The D gene is left open where the match is weak.

j_call d_call v_call cdr3_nt cdr3_aa
TRBJ1-1 TRBD1 TRBV7-9 TGTGCCAGCAGACCCGGGACAGGGGAAGCTTTCTTT CASRPGTGEAFF
TRBJ1-5 TRBD1 TRBV5-6 TGTGCCAGCAGCAGGGGGCCTCAGCCCCAGCATTTT CASSRGPQPQHF
TRBJ1-5 - TRBV21-1 TGTGCCAGCACCGGGACAGGCGGTGCTCAGCCCCAGCATTTT CASTGTGGAQPQHF
TRBJ1-6 TRBD1 TRBV9 TGTGCCAGCAGCGTAGCTCCCTCGGGACAGGTCTTATCACCCCTCCACTTT CASSVAPSGQVLSPLHF
TRBJ1-2 - TRBV3-1 TGTGCCAGCAGCCCCTTTCATGCAGGGAGCGGCTACACCTTC CASSPFHAGSGYTF
TRBJ2-3 - TRBV2 TGTGCCAGCAGTGAATCCCCGGACTACACAGATACGCAGTATTTT CASSESPDYTDTQYF
TRBJ1-2 - TRBV9 TGTGCCAGCAGCGTGAATACGGCGACGTATGGCTACACCTTC CASSVNTATYGYTF
TRBJ2-5 - TRBV2 TGTGCCAGCAGTGATACAACCGGGACCTTCACCCAGACCCAGTACTTC CASSDTTGTFTQTQYF
TRBJ2-2 - TRBV19 TGTGCCAGTAGCCTAAGAGGGGTTGACACCGGGGAGCTGTTTTTT CASSLRGVDTGELFF
TRBJ2-7 TRBD2 TRBV5-1 TGCGCCAGCAGCTTGCGGGGGGAGCCCTACGAGCAGTACTTC CASSLRGEPYEQYF